Listed here are 8 T cell receptor beta chains from one sample, sequenced in a study of T cells in localized non-small cell lung cancer. Some clones are missing from TCRdb's copy, which holds only in-frame ones; the method was immunoSEQ multiplex PCR. This table has approximately 2,000 clones, roughly 25% appearing once. The sample consisted of normal lung tissue next to the tumor, taken before any cancer treatment. These receptors were obtained from a female donor older than 55 with stage I lung adenocarcinoma.

This chain connects TRBV29-1 to TRBJ2-1, with TRBD2 matching over 15 bases. J was trimmed by 1 base and V by 5 bases; bases with no gene match: 3. Germline assignment: CDR1 SQVTM and CDR2 ANQGSEA. The CDR3 consists of 16 residues. CDR3 DNA sequence: TGCAGCGTTCCCGGGACTAGCGGGGGGTCCTACAATGAGCAGTTCTTC. This encodes CSVPGTSGGSYNEQFF.

The table lists this clone with a few counts. The chain uses TRBV6-8 and TRBJ2-5; 11 positions agree with TRBD1. The CDR3 consists of 15 residues. In germline, CDR1 is MNHGY, CDR2 SAAAGT. V lost 6 bases, J lost 1 base, and 4 bases stayed unmatched. The CDR3: CASSPGTGGQETQYF. CDR3 DNA sequence: TGTGCCAGCAGCCCAGGGACAGGGGGCCAAGAGACCCAGTACTTC.

This rearrangement joins TRBV5-1 to TRBJ2-7, with TRBD2 matching over 7 bases. Germline V gives CDR1 SGHRS, CDR2 YFSETQ. V was clipped by 4 bases and J by 3 bases; unmatched bases: 7. This CDR3 comprises 14 residues. The CDR3 DNA is TGCGCCAGCAGCCACGGGACTACCAGCTACGAGCAGTACTTC. The encoded protein is CASSHGTTSYEQYF. Based on the CDR3 plus reference TRBV5-1 and TRBJ2-7, the full variable domain is KAGVTQTPRYLIKTRGQQVTLSCSPISGHRSVSWYQQTPGQGLQFLFEYFSETQRNKGNFPGRFSGRQFSNSRSEMNVSTLELGDSALYLCASSHGTTSYEQYFGPGTRLTVT.

V usage is TRBV16 and J usage is TRBJ2-3; either TRBD1 or TRBD2 may supply D (5 bases each). Germline-derived CDR1 and CDR2 are KGHSY and FQNENV. The V end was cut by 6 bases, the J end by 1 base, with 11 bases between. The length of the CDR3 is 14 residues. The CDR3 loop is CASSLGPRTDTQYF. Here the CDR3 DNA reads TGTGCCAGCAGTCTGGGACCTCGCACAGATACGCAGTATTTT.

This clone is classed as medium-sized. The chain joins TRBV7-2 to TRBJ1-1; no clear D. The CDR3 length is 13 residues. CDR1 is SGHTA, CDR2 FQGNSA, per germline. V shed 2 bases and J shed 5 bases, with 9 bases lying between them. CDR3 nucleotides: TGTGCCAGCAGCTTAACCCTAGGAACTGAAGCTTTCTTT. It specifies CASSLTLGTEAFF.

This clone showed up just a few times. This chain links TRBV18 with TRBJ2-7; D uncertain. Germline V CDR1 and CDR2: KGHSH, LQKENI. The CDR3 length is 12 residues. V lost 3 bases and J lost 7, with 10 bases in between. CDR3 coding DNA: TGTGCCAGCTCACCCACCCTTGGGGAGCAGTACTTC. Protein product: CASSPTLGEQYF.

The chain recombines TRBV11-3 with TRBJ2-7; perhaps TRBD2 as D (6 bases). Between the trimmed V and J ends, which lost 3 bases and 2 bases, there was a span of 11 bases. This CDR3 has 14 residues. Germline-derived CDR1 and CDR2 are SGHNT and YENEEA. CDR3 amino acids: CASSLGGVTYEQYF. CDR3 DNA: TGTGCCAGCAGCTTGGGCGGGGTTACCTACGAGCAGTACTTC.

The CDR3: CASSLLGGENGYTF. CDR3 DNA sequence: TGTGCCAGCTCCCTTTTGGGAGGGGAGAATGGCTACACCTTC. V is TRBV28 and J is TRBJ1-2; D may be TRBD1 (5 bases). V was pared by 8 bases and J by 6 bases, with 19 bases between. Germline CDR1 and CDR2: MDHEN and SYDVKM. This CDR3 region has 14 residues.